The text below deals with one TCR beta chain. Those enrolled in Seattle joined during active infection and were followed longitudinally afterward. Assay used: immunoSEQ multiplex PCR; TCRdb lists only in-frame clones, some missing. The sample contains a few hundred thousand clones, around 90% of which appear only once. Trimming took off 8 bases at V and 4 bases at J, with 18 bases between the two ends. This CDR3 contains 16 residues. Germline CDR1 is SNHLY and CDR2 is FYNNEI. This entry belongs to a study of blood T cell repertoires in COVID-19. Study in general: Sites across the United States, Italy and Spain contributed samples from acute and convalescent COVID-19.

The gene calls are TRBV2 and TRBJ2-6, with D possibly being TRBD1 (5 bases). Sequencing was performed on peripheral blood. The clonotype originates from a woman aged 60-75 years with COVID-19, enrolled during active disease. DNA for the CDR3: TGTGCCAGCCAGGGAAGGTGGGGTGGCGGGGCCAACGTCCTGACTTTC. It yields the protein CASQGRWGGGANVLTF.